Below are 17 T cell receptor beta chains sequenced from a single sample in a study of CXCR3-negative and CXCR3-positive naive CD8 T cells. Overall study results and limits: Naive cells that were CXCR3-positive had more hydrophobic TRB CDR3s (compared with CXCR3-negative naive cells).

What these receptors recognize is not known. In preparing the TRB cDNA libraries, 5' RACE with UMI labels was used. TCRdb re-called the 5' RACE reads; one entry per CDR3 protein, DNA not given. This repertoire includes tens of thousands of distinct CDR3 sequences. The specimen sequenced was naive CXCR3+ CD8+ T cells from blood. Subset of the sample: CD45RO-CCR7+CD27+CD95- naive CD8+ T cells expressing CXCR3 (TNR3+). The receptors here all came from a human donor in good health. Some clones in this sample may be carry-over from other donors' samples.

This chain connects TRBV29-1 to TRBJ2-7; lacking DNA, the TRBD1 call made by TCRdb goes unchecked. The CDR3 spans 13 residues. Germline V gene sequence: CDR1 SQVTM, CDR2 ANQGSEA. Here the CDR3 reads CSVVGDRGYEQYF.

V usage is TRBV7-8 and J usage is TRBJ2-7; TCRdb designates TRBD1, a call that cannot be tested without DNA. Germline loops: CDR1 SGHVS, CDR2 FQNEAQ. The CDR3 is made up of 15 amino acids. The CDR3: CASSFGTGATYEQYF.

The genes are TRBV20-1 and TRBJ2-7; the D call of TRBD1 rests on TCRdb alone, since no DNA is present to check it. Germline values: CDR1 DFQATT, CDR2 SNEGSKA (reference sequence). The CDR3 has 14 amino acids. The CDR3 is CSAREAGTYYEQYF.

The V gene is TRBV20-1, the J gene TRBJ2-3; without DNA, the TCRdb call of TRBD2 cannot be checked. The CDR3 contains 15 residues. CDR1 and CDR2 (germline): DFQATT, SNEGSKA (reference sequence). This chain's CDR3 is CSASSLAGITDTQYF.

V gene TRBV29-1 combines with J gene TRBJ1-2. Germline CDR1 and CDR2: SQVTM and ANQGSEA. The CDR3 has 12 amino acids. The CDR3 sequence: CSVGAGFKGYTF.

This chain connects TRBV5-1 to TRBJ2-5. The CDR3 contains 15 residues. In germline, CDR1 is SGHRS, CDR2 YFSETQ. CDR3 sequence: CASSLEANWQETQYF. Together with reference TRBV5-1 and TRBJ2-5, the CDR3 gives the full variable domain: KAGVTQTPRYLIKTRGQQVTLSCSPISGHRSVSWYQQTPGQGLQFLFEYFSETQRNKGNFPGRFSGRQFSNSRSEMNVSTLELGDSALYLCASSLEANWQETQYFGPGTRLLVL.

V and J are TRBV5-5 and TRBJ2-5; TCRdb indicates TRBD1, and absent DNA this call remains unverified. CDR1 SGHKS and CDR2 YYEKEE come from the germline V gene (reference sequence). This CDR3 spans 14 amino acids. This chain's CDR3 is CASSTLEGQETQYF.

The CDR3 is CASSLRLAGATDTQYF. The V call is TRBV7-6, the J call TRBJ2-3; TCRdb returns TRBD2, unconfirmable since there is no DNA. The CDR3 totals 16 residues. Germline CDR1 reads SGHVS; CDR2 reads FNYEAQ.

This chain joins TRBV29-1 and TRBJ1-2; TCRdb indicates TRBD1, and absent DNA this call remains unverified. CDR3 length: 12 residues. Germline V gene lookup returns CDR1 SQVTM and CDR2 ANQGSEA. CDR3 region: CSVDSGPYGYTF.

The chain recombines TRBV29-1 with TRBJ2-5; TCRdb selects TRBD1, and the lack of DNA leaves this call unchecked. In germline, CDR1 is SQVTM, CDR2 ANQGSEA. The CDR3 has 14 residues. The CDR3 loop is CSVDSPGETETQYF.

V and J are TRBV3-1 and TRBJ2-4. This CDR3 is 11 amino acids long. The V gene's germline CDR1 is LGHDT and CDR2 YNNKEL (reference sequence). CDR3 amino acids: CASSQGHHQYF. Using reference TRBV3-1 and TRBJ2-4 for the parts outside the CDR3, the full variable domain is DTAVSQTPKYLVTQMGNDKSIKCEQNLGHDTMYWYKQDSKKFLKIMFSYNNKELIINETVPNRFSPKSPDKAHLNLHINSLELGDSAVYFCASSQGHHQYFGAGTRLSVL.

The chain uses TRBV3-1 and TRBJ2-5; TCRdb returns TRBD2, unconfirmable since there is no DNA. The CDR3 extends over 19 amino acids. Germline CDR1 LGHDT, CDR2 YNNKEL (reference sequence). CDR3 region: CASSQESDGLAGGQETQYF.

This chain links TRBV7-9 with TRBJ1-1. The germline V gene has CDR1 SEHNR and CDR2 FQNEAQ (reference sequence). The CDR3 has 12 residues. CDR3 sequence: CASTLSNTEAFF. Together with reference TRBV7-9 and TRBJ1-1, the CDR3 gives the full variable domain: DTGVSQNPRHKITKRGQNVTFRCDPISEHNRLYWYRQTLGQGPEFLTYFQNEAQLEKSRLLSDRFSAERPKGSFSTLEIQRTEQGDSAMYLCASTLSNTEAFFGQGTRLTVV.

The chain couples TRBV6-2 or TRBV6-3 to TRBJ2-3; the TRBD1 assignment by TCRdb is unverifiable without DNA. Looked up from germline, CDR1 is MNHEY and CDR2 is SVGEGT. The CDR3 consists of 14 residues. The CDR3 spells CASSLRVSTDTQYF.

The chain is built from TRBV7-9 and TRBJ2-3. The germline V gene encodes CDR1 SEHNR and CDR2 FQNEAQ (reference sequence). CDR3 length: 13 amino acids. The CDR3 loop is CASSPQFADTQYF.

The V call is TRBV3-1, the J call TRBJ2-5. Germline CDR1 reads LGHDT; CDR2 reads YNNKEL (reference sequence). This CDR3 contains 14 residues. CDR3 amino acids: CASSQVGVVETQYF.

The CDR3 loop reads CASSVEGTGGTNEQFF. This rearrangement joins TRBV9 to TRBJ2-1; with no DNA, the TCRdb D assignment of TRBD1 cannot be verified. This CDR3 is built from 16 residues. CDR1 SGDLS and CDR2 YYNGEE come from the germline V gene.